This T cell receptor (beta chain) was sequenced in a study of identical twins. Study-level results: Within twin pairs, the out-of-frame alpha sequences they shared showed excess low generation probability. Excess sharing by twins proved weaker in beta out-of-frame sequences.

This clonotype was counted many times. Antigen unknown. In TCRdb, the 5' RACE reads were re-called with MiXCR into one record per CDR3 protein. Of some 590,000 distinct CDR3 sequences in the sample, 9% to 10% were seen once. These data also formed part of another study, on yellow fever vaccine responses in identical twins.

This receptor was identified in a woman younger than 35 in good health. The sequencing input was PBMCs.

CDR3 sequence reads: CASSFDRHNSPLHF. The CDR3 nucleotides are TGTGCCAGCAGCTTCGACAGGCATAATTCACCCCTCCACTTT. The V gene is TRBV5-6, the J gene TRBJ1-6, with a weak D call TRBD1 (6 bases). Germline V gene lookup returns CDR1 SGHDT and CDR2 YYEEEE. With 2 bases removed from V and 5 bases from J, the gap between germline ends came to 8 bases. This CDR3 comprises 14 residues.